This T cell receptor (beta chain) was profiled in a study of blood T cell repertoires in COVID-19. About the research overall: Acute and convalescent COVID-19 specimens originated in the United States, Italy and Spain. T cells, B-cell-depleted T cells, or PBMCs supplied cDNA or gDNA.

Methods used by the authors: Reference gene primer amplification in the assay estimated nucleated cell counts. Data came from immunoSEQ multiplex PCR; TCRdb stores just in-frame clones and leaves some out. That table supplies the V and J calls and clone size; D and trimming were determined from the DNA. The sample consists of hundreds of thousands of clones, over 75% of them appearing once. This CDR3 contains 18 residues. The germline gives CDR1 MNHNS, CDR2 SASEGT. V was trimmed by 2 bases and J by 7 bases, leaving 23 bases between them. This clonotype originated in a middle-aged man with active or convalescent COVID-19. This chain uses TRBV6-1 with TRBJ1-4; unclear D gene. Sequenced sample: peripheral blood. Here the CDR3 reads CASSEYSWEGMPGEKLFF. The CDR3 coding sequence is TGTGCCAGCAGTGAATATAGTTGGGAGGGTATGCCGGGTGAAAAACTGTTTTTT.